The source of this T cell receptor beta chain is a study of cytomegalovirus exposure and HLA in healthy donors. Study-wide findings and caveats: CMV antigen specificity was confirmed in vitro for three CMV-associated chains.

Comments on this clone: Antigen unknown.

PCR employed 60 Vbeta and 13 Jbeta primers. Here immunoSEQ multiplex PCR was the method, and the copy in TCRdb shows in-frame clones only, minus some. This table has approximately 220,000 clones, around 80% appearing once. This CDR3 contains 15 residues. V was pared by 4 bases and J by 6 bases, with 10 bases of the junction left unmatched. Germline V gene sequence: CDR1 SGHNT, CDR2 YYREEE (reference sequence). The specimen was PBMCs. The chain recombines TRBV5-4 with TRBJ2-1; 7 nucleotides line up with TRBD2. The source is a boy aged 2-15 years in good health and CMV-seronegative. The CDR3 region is CASSKTSDLPNEQFF. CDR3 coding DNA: TGTGCCAGCAGCAAAACTAGCGACCTTCCCAATGAGCAGTTCTTC.